The entry that follows covers one T cell receptor (beta chain) sequence. Participants were aged roughly 18 to 90 years, lived in some 23 US areas, and enrolled virtually. This sample was included in a study of blood T cell repertoires in COVID-19. Across the study: Whether acute or convalescent, the COVID-19 samples came from the United States, Italy and Spain. T cells, B-cell-depleted T cells, or PBMCs provided the cDNA or gDNA that served as material.

In the authors' methods: From reference gene primer amplification, estimates of nucleated cell counts were derived. Measured with immunoSEQ multiplex PCR; TCRdb has only the in-frame clones, and not every one. The DNA was the basis for D and trimming; V, J and clone size are from that table. The table shows roughly 220,000 clones, with around 90% occurring only once. Germline assignment: CDR1 SGHTA and CDR2 FQGNSA. The CDR3 has 13 amino acids. V lost 1 base to trimming and J lost 4 bases, with 8 bases between them. The sequencing sample was made of PBMCs or T cells enriched from blood (not recorded which). This rearrangement joins TRBV7-2 to TRBJ2-7; D is unclear. The TCR originated in a woman aged 25 to 45 who had recovered from COVID-19. The CDR3 here is CASSLDAQYEQYF. DNA for the CDR3: TGTGCCAGCAGCTTAGACGCCCAGTACGAGCAGTACTTC. Complete variable domain (other parts from reference TRBV7-2 and TRBJ2-7): GAGVSQSPSNKVTEKGKDVELRCDPISGHTALYWYRQSLGQGLEFLIYFQGNSAPDKSGLPSDRFSAERTGGSVSTLTIQRTQQEDSAVYLCASSLDAQYEQYFGPGTRLTVT.